A single sample gave rise to the 21 T cell receptor beta chains below, sequenced in a study of OX40 agonist ivuxolimab in advanced cancers. Method: immunoSEQ multiplex PCR; TCRdb's copy keeps in-frame clones and lacks some. The table records about 82,000 clones, over 85% of them present only once. The sample in question was CD4+ or CD8+ T cells sorted from blood, obtained in a trial of the OX40 agonist ivuxolimab. The receptors here all came from an adult with an advanced solid tumor such as melanoma, head and neck, liver or kidney cancer.

This sequence joins TRBV5-6 and TRBJ2-1; unclear D gene. Per the germline V gene, CDR1 is SGHDT and CDR2 is YYEEEE. The CDR3 length is 12 residues. Trimming stripped 1 base from V and 7 bases from J, with 6 bases between. CDR3 region: CASSLTRNEQFF. DNA for the CDR3: TGTGCCAGCAGCTTGACGAGGAATGAGCAGTTCTTC.

In its sample, this clone was seen a few times. V gene TRBV6-1 combines with J gene TRBJ1-2, with TRBD1 as a possible D gene (5 bases). CDR3 length: 14 residues. Germline CDR1 MNHNS, CDR2 SASEGT. V lost 6 bases to trimming and J lost 3 bases, with 14 bases between them. For the CDR3, the DNA is TGTGCCAGCAGCCCTTCGACAGCCGACTATGGCTACACCTTC. Translated, it gives CASSPSTADYGYTF.

V and J are TRBV6-5 and TRBJ2-5, with 11 positions matching TRBD2. The DNA end is a closer match to TRBJ2-7, so the J assignment may be wrong. CDR1 and CDR2 from the germline V gene are MNHEY and SVGAGI. This CDR3 is 14 amino acids long. The CDR3, as DNA: TGTGCCAGCCGCGCTAGCGGGGGGAACTACGAGCAGTACTTC. It encodes CASRASGGNYEQYF.

This chain uses TRBV11-2 with TRBJ1-5; D perhaps matches TRBD1 (6 bases). This CDR3 region has 16 residues. CDR1 and CDR2 (germline): SGHAT, FQNNGV. Trimming took off 2 bases at V and 7 bases at J, with 18 bases between the two ends. This CDR3 is CASSLTASGGHQPQHF. CDR3 DNA: TGTGCCAGCAGCTTAACCGCCTCGGGGGGCCACCAGCCCCAGCATTTT.

The chain uses TRBV14 and TRBJ1-1; D gene ambiguous. The length of the CDR3 is 15 residues. V lost 4 bases and J lost 1, with 13 bases in between. Per the germline V gene, CDR1 is SGHDN and CDR2 is FVKESK. CDR3 region: CASSPRGAPNTEAFF. For the CDR3, the DNA is TGTGCCAGCAGCCCGCGCGGAGCCCCGAACACTGAAGCTTTCTTT.

This clone appeared once. This chain joins TRBV9 and TRBJ2-3; a weak D match, TRBD1 (6 bases). From germline, CDR1 is SGDLS and CDR2 YYNGEE. Trimming took off 3 bases at V and 5 bases at J, with 25 bases between the two ends. The CDR3 is 18 residues long. CDR3 DNA sequence: TGTGCCAGCAGCGGGGCCCTCAACAGGACAGCCCTAGAAGATACGCAGTATTTT. Residues: CASSGALNRTALEDTQYF.

This clone was seen only once. The gene calls are TRBV6-1 and TRBJ1-2; D not certain. From germline, CDR1 is MNHNS and CDR2 SASEGT. This CDR3 region has 14 residues. The V and J ends lost 6 bases and 6 bases respectively, with 17 bases between them. DNA of the CDR3: TGTGCCAGCAGGGGGTTGGGAGGTATGGATGGCTACACCTTC. Amino acid sequence: CASRGLGGMDGYTF.

This chain joins TRBV29-1 and TRBJ2-7; D is possibly TRBD2 (5 bases). Germline V gene sequence: CDR1 SQVTM, CDR2 ANQGSEA. The V and J ends lost 4 bases and 2 bases respectively, with 9 bases between them. CDR3 length: 12 residues. CDR3 nucleotide sequence: TGCAGCGTTGCAGAGGGCCCCTACGAGCAGTACTTC. Translated, it gives CSVAEGPYEQYF.

As DNA, the CDR3 is TGCAGCGTTGCAAAGGGACAGGGGCCACCCTACGAGCAGTACTTC. This codes for CSVAKGQGPPYEQYF. The gene calls are TRBV29-1 and TRBJ2-7, with 10 nucleotides matching TRBD1. The CDR3 totals 15 residues. The germline V gene has CDR1 SQVTM and CDR2 ANQGSEA. V dropped 4 bases and J dropped 2; count of bases not matched to a gene: 8.

This rearrangement joins TRBV6-5 to TRBJ2-1, with 8 bases identical to TRBD1. Germline V gene sequence: CDR1 MNHEY, CDR2 SVGAGI. Trimming took 5 bases from V and 2 from J; bases not matched to a gene: 2. This CDR3 spans 14 amino acids. Here the CDR3 DNA reads TGTGCCAGCAGTACGGGACAGGCCTACAATGAGCAGTTCTTC. Translation: CASSTGQAYNEQFF.

This rearrangement joins TRBV27 to TRBJ2-7, with a tentative D call TRBD1 (6 bases). CDR1 and CDR2 from the germline V gene are MNHEY and SMNVEV (reference sequence). This CDR3 region has 12 residues. V shed 6 bases and J shed 4 bases, with 10 bases lying between them. The CDR3 loop reads CASSPTGYEQYF. The DNA of the CDR3 is TGTGCCAGCAGCCCTACAGGGTACGAGCAGTACTTC.

V is TRBV5-1 and J is TRBJ2-7; TRBD2 matches at 14 bases. The germline V gene encodes CDR1 SGHRS and CDR2 YFSETQ. The CDR3 sequence is 17 residues long. The V segment lost 5 bases and the J segment 0 bases; nucleotides outside the gene matches: 7. This CDR3 reads CASRYGTSGGSSYEQYF. For the CDR3, the DNA is TGCGCCAGCAGATATGGGACTAGCGGGGGAAGCTCCTACGAGCAGTACTTC.

This chain joins TRBV6-1 and TRBJ1-2, with a weak D call TRBD1 (5 bases). This CDR3 contains 14 residues. V lost 2 bases, J lost 2 bases, and 9 bases lay in between. CDR1 is MNHNS, CDR2 SASEGT, per germline. The CDR3 sequence is CASSENRQNYGYTF. Written as DNA, the CDR3 is TGTGCCAGCAGTGAAAATCGACAGAACTATGGCTACACCTTC.

In its sample, this clone was seen once. CDR3 loop: CAWSEGGKGTDTQYF. CDR3 sequence (DNA): TGTGCCTGGAGCGAAGGGGGCAAGGGCACAGATACGCAGTATTTT. V usage is TRBV30 and J usage is TRBJ2-3; 7 nucleotides agree with TRBD1. The germline gives CDR1 GTSNPN, CDR2 SVGIG (reference sequence). The CDR3 totals 15 residues. With 3 bases clipped from V and 1 base from J, the junction kept 7 bases outside the gene matches.

This clone was detected only a few times. The V gene is TRBV20-1, the J gene TRBJ1-1; D not resolved. V was trimmed by 0 bases and J by 8 bases, leaving 7 bases between them. Germline assignment: CDR1 DFQATT and CDR2 SNEGSKA (reference sequence). This CDR3 has 11 amino acids. The CDR3 protein is CSARETGEAFF. The CDR3 DNA sequence: TGCAGTGCTAGAGAGACGGGAGAAGCTTTCTTT.

This sequence joins TRBV11-3 and TRBJ2-3, with 11 bases matching TRBD2. Per the germline V gene, CDR1 is SGHNT and CDR2 is YENEEA. The J segment lost 5 bases and the V segment lost 1 base, leaving 2 bases of the junction unmatched. CDR3 length equals 15 residues. Here the CDR3 DNA reads TGTGCCAGCAGCTTAGGTACTAGCGGGAGAGATACGCAGTATTTT. Its protein product is CASSLGTSGRDTQYF. Full variable domain (outside the CDR3, taken from reference TRBV11-3 and TRBJ2-3): EAGVVQSPRYKIIEKKQPVAFWCNPISGHNTLYWYLQNLGQGPELLIRYENEEAVDDSQLPKDRFSAERLKGVDSTLKIQPAELGDSAVYLCASSLGTSGRDTQYFGPGTRLTVL.

The chain recombines TRBV6-4 with TRBJ2-3, with TRBD1 as a possible D gene (6 bases). V gave up 5 bases and J gave up 0 bases, with 15 bases separating them. The germline V gene encodes CDR1 MRHNA and CDR2 SNTAGT. This CDR3 region has 16 residues. The CDR3 bases are TGTGCCAGCAGTCAGACCAGGGGAACTAGCACAGATACGCAGTATTTT. Residues: CASSQTRGTSTDTQYF.

J is TRBJ2-6 and V is TRBV5-1; no reliable D call. This CDR3 comprises 15 residues. Trimming shortened V by 2 bases and J by 0 bases, and 6 bases separated the two germline ends. CDR1 is SGHRS and CDR2 is YFSETQ in the germline V gene. CDR3 in amino acids: CASSFGDSGANVLTF. The DNA of the CDR3 is TGCGCCAGCAGCTTCGGTGACTCTGGGGCCAACGTCCTGACTTTC.

The chain employs TRBV9 and TRBJ2-6; TRBD1 matches at 7 bases. The J segment lost 4 bases and the V segment lost 6 bases, leaving 10 bases of the junction unmatched. The CDR3 is 16 amino acids. CDR1 is SGDLS, CDR2 YYNGEE, per germline. The CDR3 reads CASTTGASFGANVLTF. The CDR3 DNA reads TGTGCCAGCACCACAGGGGCCTCATTCGGGGCCAACGTCCTGACTTTC. Variable domain in full (rest from reference TRBV9 and TRBJ2-6): DSGVTQTPKHLITATGQRVTLRCSPRSGDLSVYWYQQSLDQGLQFLIQYYNGEERAKGNILERFSAQQFPDLHSELNLSSLELGDSALYFCASTTGASFGANVLTFGAGSRLTVL.

This chain joins TRBV6-6 and TRBJ2-1; the D gene is possibly TRBD1 (5 bases). The CDR3 has 12 residues. Germline CDR1 and CDR2: MNHNY and SVGAGI (reference sequence). The V gene lost 6 bases and the J gene lost 9 bases, with 12 bases spanning the gap. Here the CDR3 DNA reads TGTGCCAGCAGCCTCCGACAGATTGAGCAGTTCTTC. It yields the protein CASSLRQIEQFF.

The genes are TRBV4-2 and TRBJ2-3; D is possibly TRBD2 (6 bases). The CDR3 covers 15 residues. Germline assignment: CDR1 LGHNA and CDR2 YNFKEQ. V gave up 6 bases and J gave up 2 bases, with 15 bases separating them. The CDR3: CASRYSGGNTDTQYF. CDR3 nucleotides: TGTGCCAGCAGATATAGCGGAGGCAACACAGATACGCAGTATTTT.